Listed below are T cell receptor beta chains from one sample, sequenced in a study of blood T cell repertoires in COVID-19. Profiled with immunoSEQ multiplex PCR; TCRdb holds only in-frame clones, not every one. The sample includes more than 400,000 clones, 70% to 90% seen only once; the top ten take roughly 3.2%. The sample consisted of peripheral blood. Receptors originate from a human donor in a cohort sampled during active COVID-19. CDR3s include the opening cysteine and the closing phenylalanine or tryptophan. Each record gives: V gene, D gene, J gene, clone size, CDR3 DNA, CDR3 protein. D genes are given only for firm matches. Expanded clones get a size class; other rows say once, few or many, or leave the size out.

TRBV15	.	TRBJ2-1	.	TGTGCCACCAGCAGACCCCTCTACAATGAGCAGTTCTTC	CATSRPLYNEQFF
TRBV18	TRBD1	TRBJ2-3	.	TGTGCCAGCTCACCACGGACAGGGGTTAGCACAGATACGCAGTATTTT	CASSPRTGVSTDTQYF
TRBV11-2	TRBD1	TRBJ1-1	.	TGTGCCAGCAGCCCGGGACAGCGGACTGAAGCTTTCTTT	CASSPGQRTEAFF
TRBV7-2	.	TRBJ1-1	.	TGTGCCAGCAGCTTAGTACCAGGGAGGGACACTGAAGCTTTCTTT	CASSLVPGRDTEAFF
TRBV19	.	TRBJ1-4	.	TGTGCCAGTAGTATCCGAGCAGACAGTAATGAAAAACTGTTTTTT	CASSIRADSNEKLFF
TRBV6-2/TRBV6-3	TRBD2	TRBJ2-3	.	TGTGCCAGCAGTTACGCCGGACTAGCGCTGCAAGATACGCAGTATTTT	CASSYAGLALQDTQYF
TRBV5-1	.	TRBJ2-2	.	TGCGCCAGCAGCTTCCAGGGAGGGAACACCGGGGAGCTGTTTTTT	CASSFQGGNTGELFF
TRBV30	.	TRBJ1-1	.	TGTGCCTGGAAACAGGGAAACAGCAACACTGAAGCTTTCTTT	CAWKQGNSNTEAFF
TRBV12-3/TRBV12-4	.	TRBJ1-3	.	TGTGCCAGCAGCCCATCAGGAGGAAACACCATATATTTT	CASSPSGGNTIYF
TRBV4-3	.	TRBJ1-5	.	TGCGCCAGCAGCCAAGAGTCAGGGACTAATCAGCCCCAGCATTTT	CASSQESGTNQPQHF
TRBV2	.	TRBJ2-5	.	TGTGCCAGCAGTGATTCAGCAGGGGTTCTGGGGACCCAGTACTTC	CASSDSAGVLGTQYF
TRBV5-6	.	TRBJ2-4	.	TGTGCCAGCAGCCCCTCGGGTTTAGCCAAAAACATTCAGTACTTC	CASSPSGLAKNIQYF
TRBV5-1	TRBD2	TRBJ2-3	.	TGCGCCAGCAGCTCCCCAGCGGGAACGGGGACAGATACGCAGTATTTT	CASSSPAGTGTDTQYF
TRBV4-3	.	TRBJ2-1	.	TGCGCCAGCAGCCAAGAAGGGCGGGGCACCTACAATGAGCAGTTCTTC	CASSQEGRGTYNEQFF
TRBV7-2	.	TRBJ1-6	.	TGTGCCAGCAGCTTATGGAACGGGAGGGGGTCACCCCTCCACTTT	CASSLWNGRGSPLHF
TRBV5-1	TRBD2	TRBJ2-7	once	TGCGCCAGCAGCTTGGCCGGGGGGTCCCTATACGAGCAGTACTTC	CASSLAGGSLYEQYF
TRBV19	.	TRBJ2-1	.	TGTGCCAGTAGTATAGGAGGCGGTTACTCCTACAATGAGCAGTTCTTC	CASSIGGGYSYNEQFF
TRBV2	.	TRBJ1-1	.	TGTGCCAGCAGTGAATATGGAGGGTACACTGAAGCTTTCTTT	CASSEYGGYTEAFF
TRBV30	.	TRBJ1-1	.	TGTGCCTGGAGTGTCCCGGGAATGAACACTGAAGCTTTCTTT	CAWSVPGMNTEAFF
TRBV19	.	TRBJ1-3	.	TGTGCCAGTATCCAGGGGAAGGCTGGAAACACCATATATTTT	CASIQGKAGNTIYF
TRBV11-3	.	TRBJ2-7	.	TGTGCCAGCAGCTTAGTCGGGAGTCATGCCGAGCAGTACTTC	CASSLVGSHAEQYF
TRBV28	TRBD1	TRBJ1-2	.	TGTGCCAGCAGTCTGACTCAACAGGGGTACTACACCTTC	CASSLTQQGYYTF
TRBV3-1/TRBV3-2	.	TRBJ1-1	.	TGTGCCAGCAGCCAGCCCCCCCTCGGGGCTGAAGCTTTCTTT	CASSQPPLGAEAFF
TRBV28	TRBD1	TRBJ1-4	.	TGTGCCAGCAGAGCCACCGGGACAGAAAATGAAAAACTGTTTTTT	CASRATGTENEKLFF
TRBV29-1	TRBD1	TRBJ2-5	once	TGCAGCGTTGAAGAGACAGGGGAAGAGACCCAGTACTTC	CSVEETGEETQYF
TRBV11-2	TRBD2	TRBJ2-1	.	TGTGCCAGCAGCCCCTGGGTAGCGGGCTCCAATGAGCAGTTCTTC	CASSPWVAGSNEQFF
TRBV14	TRBD1	TRBJ1-2	.	TGTGCCAGCAGCCAAGGGACAGGTGGTGGCTACACCTTC	CASSQGTGGGYTF
TRBV3-1/TRBV3-2	TRBD2	TRBJ2-7	.	TGTGCCGGCAGCCAGGGGCTAGCGGGAGGGAGGAGCTCCTACGAGCAGTACTTC	CAGSQGLAGGRSSYEQYF
TRBV28	TRBD1	TRBJ1-3	.	TGTGCCAGCAGTCCCCCGGGACAGGAGAGATTATCTGGAAACACCATATATTTT	CASSPPGQERLSGNTIYF
TRBV3-1/TRBV3-2	.	TRBJ1-2	many	TGTGCCAGCAGCCCAGGGGAAAGGGAACACACCTTC	CASSPGEREHTF
TRBV5-6	.	TRBJ1-6	.	TGTGCCAGCAGCCCGTTTAATTCACCCCTCCACTTT	CASSPFNSPLHF
TRBV9	TRBD1	TRBJ2-7	.	TGTGCCAGCAGCGAGGGGACAGGGACCTACGAGCAGTACTTC	CASSEGTGTYEQYF
TRBV28	TRBD2	TRBJ2-7	.	TGTGCCAGCAGCCTAGCGGGAGGCCCCACCTACGAGCAGTACTTC	CASSLAGGPTYEQYF
TRBV5-5	.	TRBJ2-6	few	TGTGCCAGCAGCTTGGAGATCGGTGGGGCCAACGTCCTGACTTTC	CASSLEIGGANVLTF
TRBV14	.	TRBJ1-1	once	TGTGCCAGCAGCCATCAATTACAGGGGAACACTGAAGCTTTCTTT	CASSHQLQGNTEAFF
TRBV7-9	.	TRBJ2-7	.	TGTGCCAGCAGCTTCTGGGGGGTCCGACAGGGAAACTACGAGCAGTACTTC	CASSFWGVRQGNYEQYF
TRBV5-1	TRBD2	TRBJ2-3	.	TGCGCCAGCAGTAGCGGGAATCCCGCAGATACGCAGTATTTT	CASSSGNPADTQYF
TRBV12-3/TRBV12-4	.	TRBJ1-5	.	TGTGCCAGCAGATTCGACAATAATCAGCCCCAGCATTTT	CASRFDNNQPQHF
TRBV11-3	TRBD1	TRBJ2-3	once	TGTGCCAGCAGCTTTACGGGACAGGGGGCGCGTACAGATACGCAGTATTTT	CASSFTGQGARTDTQYF
TRBV2	.	TRBJ2-7	.	TGTGCCAGCTACTCCTCCGGGAGAGTTTCGGGCTACGAGCAGTACTTC	CASYSSGRVSGYEQYF
TRBV19	TRBD1	TRBJ1-1	few	TGTGCCAGTAGTTTCGGGACAGACACTGAAGCTTTCTTT	CASSFGTDTEAFF
TRBV25-1	TRBD2	TRBJ2-2	.	TGTGCCAGCGGGACTAGCGGGAGCGCCGGGGAGCTGTTTTTT	CASGTSGSAGELFF
TRBV19	.	TRBJ1-1	.	TGTGCCAGTAGGGGGGCCAGGGGCGCGATCACTGAAGCTTTCTTT	CASRGARGAITEAFF
TRBV9	.	TRBJ2-7	.	TGTGCCAGCAGCGTAGGGGGGGTCCACTACGAGCAGTACTTC	CASSVGGVHYEQYF
TRBV3-1/TRBV3-2	TRBD2	TRBJ2-3	.	TGTGCCAGCTCCGGACTAGCGGGAGTGGGAACAGATACGCAGTATTTT	CASSGLAGVGTDTQYF
TRBV19	TRBD2	TRBJ2-1	few	TGTGCCAGTAGTCAGACTCTAGCGGGAGGTGGCTATGAGCAGTTCTTC	CASSQTLAGGGYEQFF
TRBV3-1/TRBV3-2	.	TRBJ1-5	.	TGTGCCAGCAGCCCCGGCCGGAGGAGCAATCAGCCCCAGCATTTT	CASSPGRRSNQPQHF
TRBV6-5	TRBD1	TRBJ1-1	.	TGTGCCAGCAGTTACTCTGACAGGGGGCGTGTTGAAGCTTTCTTT	CASSYSDRGRVEAFF
TRBV7-3	TRBD2	TRBJ2-7	.	TGTGCCAGCAGCTTAGGGAGGGCGCCCCCTTACGAGCAGTACTTC	CASSLGRAPPYEQYF
TRBV30	TRBD1	TRBJ1-2	.	TGTGCCTGGAGTGTATGGGACAGGGGGCCTTATGGCTACACCTTC	CAWSVWDRGPYGYTF
TRBV5-1	.	TRBJ2-5	.	TGCGCCAGCAGCTTGGAAGGGGGGACCCAGTACTTC	CASSLEGGTQYF
TRBV25-1	.	TRBJ2-1	.	TGTGCCAGCAGTGAAGAGGGAGGCTCCTACAATGAGCAGTTCTTC	CASSEEGGSYNEQFF
TRBV28	.	TRBJ2-7	once	TGTGCCAGCAGTTCTGCGACAGTTGCTTCTTGGGCGTTGGGTTACGAGCAGTACTTC	CASSSATVASWALGYEQYF